This T cell receptor (beta chain) is drawn from a study of T-cell reconstitution after alpha-beta-depleted transplantation in children. Between the trimmed V and J ends, which lost 2 bases and 4 bases, there was a span of 6 bases. The CDR3 is 12 residues long. Germline V gene data show CDR1 as SGHTA and CDR2 as FQGNSA. The TCRbeta library was prepared with unique molecular identifiers. TCRdb reprocessed the PCR reads with MiXCR, giving one entry per CDR3 protein. The data hold about 98,000 distinct CDR3 sequences, with roughly 7.1% observed a single time. The V gene is TRBV7-2, the J gene TRBJ2-7; D not certain. This sample comprised PBMCs, obtained before TCRalphabeta/CD19-depleted stem cell transplant. This clonotype was obtained from a boy under 10 years old with acute lymphoblastic leukemia, due to receive a stem cell transplant. The CDR3: CASSLSRYEQYF. CDR3 coding DNA: TGTGCCAGCAGCTTAAGTCGGTACGAGCAGTACTTC. The whole variable domain, remainder taken from reference TRBV7-2 and TRBJ2-7, is GAGVSQSPSNKVTEKGKDVELRCDPISGHTALYWYRQSLGQGLEFLIYFQGNSAPDKSGLPSDRFSAERTGGSVSTLTIQRTQQEDSAVYLCASSLSRYEQYFGPGTRLTVT.